This TCR beta chain was identified in a study of T cell responses to AZD1222 COVID-19 vaccine. The CDR3 covers 14 residues. V lost 4 bases, J lost 6 bases, and 15 bases lay in between. The germline CDR1 and CDR2 sequences are LGHNA and YSLEER. The assay was immunoSEQ multiplex PCR, and TCRdb's table has in-frame clones only and misses some. The sample has 110,000 to 150,000 clones, about 93% seen once. This receptor was identified in an adult in good health. Sequencing was performed on peripheral blood, taken on day 0 of AZD1222 vaccination. The V gene is TRBV4-3, the J gene TRBJ1-1, with D unclear. The CDR3 sequence: CASSLTYRAPEAFF. CDR3 bases: TGCGCCAGCAGCCTCACATACCGAGCCCCTGAAGCTTTCTTT.